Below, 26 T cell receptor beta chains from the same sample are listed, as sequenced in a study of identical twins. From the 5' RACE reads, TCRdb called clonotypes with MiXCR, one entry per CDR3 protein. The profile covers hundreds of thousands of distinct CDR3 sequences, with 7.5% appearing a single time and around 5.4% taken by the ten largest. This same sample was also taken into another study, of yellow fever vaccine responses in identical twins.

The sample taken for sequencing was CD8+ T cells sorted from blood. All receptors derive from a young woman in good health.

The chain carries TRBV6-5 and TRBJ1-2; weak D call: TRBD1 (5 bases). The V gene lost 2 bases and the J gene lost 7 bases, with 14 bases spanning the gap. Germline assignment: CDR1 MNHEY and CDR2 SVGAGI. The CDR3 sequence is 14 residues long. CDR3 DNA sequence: TGTGCCAGCAGTTACGGGGGGAAAGATGTTGGCTACACCTTC. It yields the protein CASSYGGKDVGYTF.

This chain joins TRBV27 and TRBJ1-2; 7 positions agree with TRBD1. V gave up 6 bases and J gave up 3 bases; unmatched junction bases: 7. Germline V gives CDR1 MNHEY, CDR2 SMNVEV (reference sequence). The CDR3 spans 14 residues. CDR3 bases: TGTGCCAGCAGCCGACAGGGCTTCGACTATGGCTACACCTTC. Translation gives CASSRQGFDYGYTF.

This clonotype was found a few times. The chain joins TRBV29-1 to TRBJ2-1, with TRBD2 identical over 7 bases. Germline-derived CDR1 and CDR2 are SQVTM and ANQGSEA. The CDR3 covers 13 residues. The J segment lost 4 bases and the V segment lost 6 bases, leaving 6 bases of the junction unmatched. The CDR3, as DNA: TGCAGCGTGCGGGAGAGGGAATACAATGAGCAGTTCTTC. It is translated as CSVREREYNEQFF.

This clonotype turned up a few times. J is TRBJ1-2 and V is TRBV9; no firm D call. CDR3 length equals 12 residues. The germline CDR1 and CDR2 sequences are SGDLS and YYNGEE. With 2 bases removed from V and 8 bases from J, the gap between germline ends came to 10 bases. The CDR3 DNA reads TGTGCCAGCAGCGTCACGGGCGGCGGCTACACCTTC. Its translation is CASSVTGGGYTF.

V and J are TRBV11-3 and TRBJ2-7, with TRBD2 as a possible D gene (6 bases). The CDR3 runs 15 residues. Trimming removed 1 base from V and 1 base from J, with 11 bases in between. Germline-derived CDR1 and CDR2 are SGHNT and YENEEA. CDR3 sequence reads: CASSLVVGRSYEQYF. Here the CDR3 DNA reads TGTGCCAGCAGCTTAGTTGTAGGGAGGTCCTACGAGCAGTACTTC.

CDR3 DNA: TGTGCTAGTGGTTTGGTACCCAGGGACAGGGTTGAAAAACTGTTTTTT. This codes for CASGLVPRDRVEKLFF. This rearrangement joins TRBV12-5 to TRBJ1-4; 9 nucleotides match TRBD1. The ends lost 0 bases at V and 7 bases at J; junction bases unmatched: 6. Germline loops: CDR1 LGHNT, CDR2 FRNRAP. This CDR3 region has 16 residues.

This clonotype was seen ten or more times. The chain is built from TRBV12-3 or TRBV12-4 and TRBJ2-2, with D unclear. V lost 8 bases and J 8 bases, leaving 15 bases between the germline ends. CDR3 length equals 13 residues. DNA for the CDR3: TGTGCCAGCCCCCCCGGCCTTGGGGGGGAGCTGTTTTTT. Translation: CASPPGLGGELFF.

In nucleotides, the CDR3 is TGTGCCAGCAGCAACGGGGGGGGTAATGAGCAGTTCTTC. Translated, it gives CASSNGGGNEQFF. This chain connects TRBV5-6 to TRBJ2-1; 8 bases fit TRBD2. CDR3 length: 13 amino acids. V shed 4 bases and J 7 bases; nucleotides not matched to a gene: 4. Germline CDR1 SGHDT, CDR2 YYEEEE.

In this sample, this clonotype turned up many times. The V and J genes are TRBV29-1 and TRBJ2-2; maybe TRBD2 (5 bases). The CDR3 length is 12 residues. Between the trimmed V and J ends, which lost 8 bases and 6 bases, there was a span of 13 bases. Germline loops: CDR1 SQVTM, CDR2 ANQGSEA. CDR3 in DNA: TGCAGCTCATATATCGGGGCCGGGGAGCTGTTTTTT. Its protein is CSSYIGAGELFF.

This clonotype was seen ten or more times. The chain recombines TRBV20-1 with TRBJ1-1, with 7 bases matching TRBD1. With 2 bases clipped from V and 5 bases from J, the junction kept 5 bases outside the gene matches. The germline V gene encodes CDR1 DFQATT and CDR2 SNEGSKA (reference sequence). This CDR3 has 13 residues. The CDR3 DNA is TGCAGTGCTAGATGGCAGGGGGGGACTGAAGCTTTCTTT. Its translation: CSARWQGGTEAFF.

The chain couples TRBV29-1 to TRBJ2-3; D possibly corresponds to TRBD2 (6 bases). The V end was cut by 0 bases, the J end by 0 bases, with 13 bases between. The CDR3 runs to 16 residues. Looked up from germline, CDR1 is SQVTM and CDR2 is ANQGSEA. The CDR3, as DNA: TGCAGCGTTGAAGAGGGGTCTAGCGAGAGCACAGATACGCAGTATTTT. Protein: CSVEEGSSESTDTQYF.

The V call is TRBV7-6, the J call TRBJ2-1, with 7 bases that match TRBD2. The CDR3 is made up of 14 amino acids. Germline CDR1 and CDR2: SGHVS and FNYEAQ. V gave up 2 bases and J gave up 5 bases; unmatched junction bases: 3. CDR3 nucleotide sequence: TGTGCCAGCAGCTTATCGGGGGGACACAATGAGCAGTTCTTC. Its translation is CASSLSGGHNEQFF.

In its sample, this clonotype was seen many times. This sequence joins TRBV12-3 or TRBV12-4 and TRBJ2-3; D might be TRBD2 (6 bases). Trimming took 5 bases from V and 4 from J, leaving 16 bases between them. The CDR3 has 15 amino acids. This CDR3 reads CASSTVPEGPDTQYF. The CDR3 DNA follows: TGTGCCAGCAGTACGGTCCCGGAGGGCCCAGATACGCAGTATTTT.

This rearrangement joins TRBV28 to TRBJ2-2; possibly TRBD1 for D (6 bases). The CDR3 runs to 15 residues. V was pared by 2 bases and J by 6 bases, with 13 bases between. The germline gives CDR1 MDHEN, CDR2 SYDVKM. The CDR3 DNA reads TGTGCCAGCAGTTTAGCCCTGCCAGGGGCCGGGGAGCTGTTTTTT. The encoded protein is CASSLALPGAGELFF.

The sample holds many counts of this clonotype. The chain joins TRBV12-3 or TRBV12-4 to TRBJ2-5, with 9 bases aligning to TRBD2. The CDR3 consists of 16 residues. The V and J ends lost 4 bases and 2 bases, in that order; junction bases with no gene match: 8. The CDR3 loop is CASSSILAGLQETQYF. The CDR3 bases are TGTGCCAGCAGTTCGATACTAGCGGGCCTTCAAGAGACCCAGTACTTC.

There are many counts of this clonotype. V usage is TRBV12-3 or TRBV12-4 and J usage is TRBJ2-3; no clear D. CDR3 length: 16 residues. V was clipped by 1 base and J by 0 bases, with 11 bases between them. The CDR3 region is CASSLGQSYSTDTQYF. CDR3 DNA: TGTGCCAGCAGTTTAGGGCAGAGTTATAGCACAGATACGCAGTATTTT.

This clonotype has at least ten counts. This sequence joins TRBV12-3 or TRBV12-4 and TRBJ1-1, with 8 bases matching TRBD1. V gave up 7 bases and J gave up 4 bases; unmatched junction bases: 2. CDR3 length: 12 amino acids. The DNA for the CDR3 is TGTGCCAGCACGACAGGGGTCACTGAAGCTTTCTTT. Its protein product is CASTTGVTEAFF.

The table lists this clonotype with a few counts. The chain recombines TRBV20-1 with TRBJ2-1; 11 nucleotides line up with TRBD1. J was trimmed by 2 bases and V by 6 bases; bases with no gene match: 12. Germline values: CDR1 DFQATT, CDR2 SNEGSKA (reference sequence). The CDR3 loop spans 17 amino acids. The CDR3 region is CSATGTGGDNTYNEQFF. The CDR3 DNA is TGCAGTGCGACCGGGACAGGGGGAGACAATACCTACAATGAGCAGTTCTTC.

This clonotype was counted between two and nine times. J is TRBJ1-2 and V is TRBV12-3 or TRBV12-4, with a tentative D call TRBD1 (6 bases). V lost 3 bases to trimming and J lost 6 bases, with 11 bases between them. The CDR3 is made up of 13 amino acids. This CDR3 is CASSLGGANGYTF. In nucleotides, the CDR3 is TGTGCCAGCAGTTTGGGGGGCGCTAATGGCTACACCTTC.

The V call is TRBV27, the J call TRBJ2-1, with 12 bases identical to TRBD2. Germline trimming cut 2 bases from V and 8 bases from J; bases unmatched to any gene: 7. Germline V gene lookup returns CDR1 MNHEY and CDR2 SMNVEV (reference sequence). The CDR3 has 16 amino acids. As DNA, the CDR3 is TGTGCCAGCAGTTTAAGACTAGCGGGGGAATCCGATGAGCAGTTCTTC. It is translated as CASSLRLAGESDEQFF.

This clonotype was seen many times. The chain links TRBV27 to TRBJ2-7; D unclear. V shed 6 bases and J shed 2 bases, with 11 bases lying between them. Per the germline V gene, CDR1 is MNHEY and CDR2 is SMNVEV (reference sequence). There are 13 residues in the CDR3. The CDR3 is CASSPITAYEQYF. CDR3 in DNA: TGTGCCAGCAGCCCTATCACCGCCTACGAGCAGTACTTC.

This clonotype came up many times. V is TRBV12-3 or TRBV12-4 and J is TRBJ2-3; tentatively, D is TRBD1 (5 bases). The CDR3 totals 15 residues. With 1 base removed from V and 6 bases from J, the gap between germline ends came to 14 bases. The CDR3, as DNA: TGTGCCAGCAGTTTAGGAGAGACGGACAAGGATACGCAGTATTTT. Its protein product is CASSLGETDKDTQYF.

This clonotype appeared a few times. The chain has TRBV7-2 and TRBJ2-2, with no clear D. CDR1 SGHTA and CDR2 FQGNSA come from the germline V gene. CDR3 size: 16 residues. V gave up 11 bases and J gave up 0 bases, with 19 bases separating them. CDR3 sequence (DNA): TGTGCCGGCGAAAAACCGGGCCTAGCGAACACCGGGGAGCTGTTTTTT. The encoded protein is CAGEKPGLANTGELFF. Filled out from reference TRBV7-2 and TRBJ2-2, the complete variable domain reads GAGVSQSPSNKVTEKGKDVELRCDPISGHTALYWYRQSLGQGLEFLIYFQGNSAPDKSGLPSDRFSAERTGGSVSTLTIQRTQQEDSAVYLCAGEKPGLANTGELFFGEGSRLTVL.

The CDR3 DNA sequence: TGTGCCAGCAGCTTACGGTATGGCGGAGCAACCGATGAGCAGTTCTTC. Its protein is CASSLRYGGATDEQFF. V is TRBV11-3 and J is TRBJ2-1; D is unresolved. Looked up from germline, CDR1 is SGHNT and CDR2 is YENEEA. V lost 2 bases to trimming and J lost 8 bases, with 19 bases between them. The CDR3 is 16 residues long. Full variable domain (rest looked up from reference TRBV11-3 and TRBJ2-1): EAGVVQSPRYKIIEKKQPVAFWCNPISGHNTLYWYLQNLGQGPELLIRYENEEAVDDSQLPKDRFSAERLKGVDSTLKIQPAELGDSAVYLCASSLRYGGATDEQFFGPGTRLTVL.

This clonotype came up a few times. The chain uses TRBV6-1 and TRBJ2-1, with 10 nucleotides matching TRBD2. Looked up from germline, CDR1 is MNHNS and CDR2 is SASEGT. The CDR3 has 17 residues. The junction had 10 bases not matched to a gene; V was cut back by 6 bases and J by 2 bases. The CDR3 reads CASSELAGKGTYNEQFF. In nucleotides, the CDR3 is TGTGCCAGCAGCGAACTAGCGGGAAAGGGAACCTACAATGAGCAGTTCTTC.

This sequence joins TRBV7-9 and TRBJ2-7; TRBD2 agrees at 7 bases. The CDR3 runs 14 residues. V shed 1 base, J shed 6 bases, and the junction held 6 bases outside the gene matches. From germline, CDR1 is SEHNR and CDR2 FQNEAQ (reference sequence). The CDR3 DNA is TGTGCCAGCAGCTTAGGTGGGGGGGTCGGCGAGCAGTACGTC. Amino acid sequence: CASSLGGGVGEQYV.